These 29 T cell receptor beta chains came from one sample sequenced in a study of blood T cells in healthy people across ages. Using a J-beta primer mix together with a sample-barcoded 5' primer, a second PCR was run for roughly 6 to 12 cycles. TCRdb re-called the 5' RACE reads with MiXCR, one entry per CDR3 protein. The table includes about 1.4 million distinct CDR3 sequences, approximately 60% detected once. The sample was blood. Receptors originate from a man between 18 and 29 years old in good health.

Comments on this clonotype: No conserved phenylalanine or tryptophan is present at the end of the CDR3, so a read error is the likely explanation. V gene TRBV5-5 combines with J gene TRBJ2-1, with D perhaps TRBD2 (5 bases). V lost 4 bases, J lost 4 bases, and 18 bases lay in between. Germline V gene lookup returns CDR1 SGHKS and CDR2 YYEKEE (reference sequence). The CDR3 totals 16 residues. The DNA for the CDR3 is TGTGCCAGCAGCCGCAAGAACCAGGACTTTTACAATGAGCAGTTCTTA. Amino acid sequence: CASSRKNQDFYNEQFL.

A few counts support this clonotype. CDR3 loop: CSASPSGDEQFF. Here the CDR3 DNA reads TGCAGCGCCTCCCCTTCGGGGGATGAGCAGTTCTTC. The V gene is TRBV29-1, the J gene TRBJ2-1, with D possibly TRBD2 on 6 matching bases. V was pared by 7 bases and J by 8 bases, with 15 bases between. The germline gives CDR1 SQVTM, CDR2 ANQGSEA. This CDR3 has 12 amino acids.

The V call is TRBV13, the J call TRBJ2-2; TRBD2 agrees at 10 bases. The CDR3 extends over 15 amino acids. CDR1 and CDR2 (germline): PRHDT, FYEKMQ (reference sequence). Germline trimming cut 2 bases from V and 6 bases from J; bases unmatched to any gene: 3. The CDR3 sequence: CASSLRGTSAGELFF. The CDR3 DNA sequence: TGTGCCAGCAGCTTACGTGGGACTAGCGCCGGGGAGCTGTTTTTT.

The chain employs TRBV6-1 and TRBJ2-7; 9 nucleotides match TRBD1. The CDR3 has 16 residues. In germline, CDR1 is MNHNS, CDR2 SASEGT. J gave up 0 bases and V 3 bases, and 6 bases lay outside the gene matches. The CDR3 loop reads CASSELGQGPSYEQYF. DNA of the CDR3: TGTGCCAGCAGTGAGCTGGGACAGGGTCCCTCCTACGAGCAGTACTTC.

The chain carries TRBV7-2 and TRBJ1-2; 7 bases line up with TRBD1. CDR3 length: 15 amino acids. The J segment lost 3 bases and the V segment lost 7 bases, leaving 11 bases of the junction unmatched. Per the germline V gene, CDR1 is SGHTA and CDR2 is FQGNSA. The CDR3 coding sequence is TGTGCCAGCAACCCGACAGGGAACTCATACTATGGCTACACCTTC. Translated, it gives CASNPTGNSYYGYTF.

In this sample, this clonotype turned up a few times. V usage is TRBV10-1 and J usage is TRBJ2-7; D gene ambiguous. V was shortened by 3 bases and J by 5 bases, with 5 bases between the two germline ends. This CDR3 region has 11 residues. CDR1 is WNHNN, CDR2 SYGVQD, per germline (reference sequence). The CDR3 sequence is CASSDGDEQYF. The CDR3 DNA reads TGCGCCAGCAGTGATGGGGACGAGCAGTACTTC.

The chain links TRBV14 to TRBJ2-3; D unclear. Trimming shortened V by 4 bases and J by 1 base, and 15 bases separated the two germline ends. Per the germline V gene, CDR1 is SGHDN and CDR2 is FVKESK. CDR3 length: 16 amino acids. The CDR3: CASSPPLATGTDTQYF. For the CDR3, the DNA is TGTGCCAGCAGCCCCCCCTTGGCGACCGGCACAGATACGCAGTATTTT.

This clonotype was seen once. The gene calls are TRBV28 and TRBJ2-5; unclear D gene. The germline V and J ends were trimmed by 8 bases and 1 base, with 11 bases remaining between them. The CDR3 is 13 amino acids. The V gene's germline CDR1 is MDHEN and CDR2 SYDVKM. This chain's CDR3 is CASVEMTQETQYF. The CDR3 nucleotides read TGTGCCAGCGTTGAGATGACCCAAGAGACCCAGTACTTC.

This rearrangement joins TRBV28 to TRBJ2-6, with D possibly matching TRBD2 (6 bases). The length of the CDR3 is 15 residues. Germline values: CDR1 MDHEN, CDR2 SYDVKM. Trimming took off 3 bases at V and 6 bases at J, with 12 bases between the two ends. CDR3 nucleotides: TGTGCCAGCAGTTTCGCGGGGACTGAGGCCAACGTCCTGACTTTC. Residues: CASSFAGTEANVLTF.

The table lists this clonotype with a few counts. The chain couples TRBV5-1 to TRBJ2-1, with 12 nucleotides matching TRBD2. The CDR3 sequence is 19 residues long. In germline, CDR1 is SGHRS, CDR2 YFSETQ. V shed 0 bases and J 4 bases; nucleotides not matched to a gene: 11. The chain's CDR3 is CASSLALAGGPGFYNEQFF. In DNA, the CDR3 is TGCGCCAGCAGCTTGGCTCTAGCGGGAGGGCCAGGCTTTTACAATGAGCAGTTCTTC.

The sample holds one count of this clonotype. This CDR3 is CASSQGIPGRKGREQFF. CDR3 coding DNA: TGTGCCAGCAGCCAAGGGATCCCGGGACGGAAAGGGAGGGAGCAGTTCTTC. This chain links TRBV3-1 with TRBJ2-1, with a weak D call TRBD2 (6 bases). The CDR3 is made up of 17 amino acids. The V end was cut by 1 base, the J end by 10 bases, with 23 bases between. Per the germline V gene, CDR1 is LGHDT and CDR2 is YNNKEL (reference sequence).

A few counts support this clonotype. CDR3 protein: CSVEGQGEGYEQYF. The CDR3 DNA reads TGCAGCGTAGAGGGACAGGGCGAGGGCTACGAGCAGTACTTC. The J gene is TRBJ2-7, the V gene TRBV29-1; the match to TRBD1 covers 9 bases. The CDR3 totals 14 residues. Germline loops: CDR1 SQVTM, CDR2 ANQGSEA. V was pared by 6 bases and J by 3 bases, with 9 bases of the junction left unmatched.

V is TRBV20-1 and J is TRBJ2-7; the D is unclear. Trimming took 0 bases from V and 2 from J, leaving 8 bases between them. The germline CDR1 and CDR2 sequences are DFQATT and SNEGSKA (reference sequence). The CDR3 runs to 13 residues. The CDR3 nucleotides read TGCAGTGCTAGAGATGCTCTGGCCTACGAGCAGTACTTC. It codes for CSARDALAYEQYF.

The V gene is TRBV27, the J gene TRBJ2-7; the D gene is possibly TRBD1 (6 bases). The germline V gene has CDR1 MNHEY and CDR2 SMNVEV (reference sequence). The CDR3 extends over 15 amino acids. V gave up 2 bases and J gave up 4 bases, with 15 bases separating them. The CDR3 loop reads CASSLTQTGIYEQYF. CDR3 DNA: TGTGCCAGCAGTTTAACTCAGACAGGAATATACGAGCAGTACTTC.

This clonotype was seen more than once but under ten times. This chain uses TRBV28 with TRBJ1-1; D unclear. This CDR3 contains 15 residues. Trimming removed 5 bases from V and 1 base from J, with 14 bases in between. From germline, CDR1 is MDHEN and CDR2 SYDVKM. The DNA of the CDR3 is TGTGCCAGCAGTCTATCTGGGTATGGGAACACTGAAGCTTTCTTT. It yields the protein CASSLSGYGNTEAFF.

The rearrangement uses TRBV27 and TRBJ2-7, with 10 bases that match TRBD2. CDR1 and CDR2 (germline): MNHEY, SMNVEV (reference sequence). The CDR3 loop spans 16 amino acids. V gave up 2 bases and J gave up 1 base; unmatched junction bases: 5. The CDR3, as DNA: TGTGCCAGCAGTTTACGCTCTAGCGGGGGATCCTACGAGCAGTACTTC. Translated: CASSLRSSGGSYEQYF.

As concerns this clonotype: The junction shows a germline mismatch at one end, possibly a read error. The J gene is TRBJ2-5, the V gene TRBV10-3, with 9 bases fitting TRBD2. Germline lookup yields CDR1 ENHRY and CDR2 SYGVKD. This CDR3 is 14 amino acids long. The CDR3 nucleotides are TGTACCATCAGCGAACCGACTAGCGGCAATGAGCAGTACTTC. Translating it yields CTISEPTSGNEQYF.

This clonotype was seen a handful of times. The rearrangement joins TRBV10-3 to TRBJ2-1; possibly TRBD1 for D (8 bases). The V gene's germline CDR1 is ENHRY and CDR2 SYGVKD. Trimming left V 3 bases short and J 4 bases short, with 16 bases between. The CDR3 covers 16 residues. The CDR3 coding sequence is TGTGCCATCAGTGACCCCGACAGGGGAGGGTACAATGAGCAGTTCTTC. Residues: CAISDPDRGGYNEQFF.

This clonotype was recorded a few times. The CDR3 here is CASSYPKTGTSNQPQHF. The CDR3 DNA follows: TGTGCCAGCAGTTACCCGAAGACAGGCACTAGCAATCAGCCCCAGCATTTT. This chain uses TRBV6-6 with TRBJ1-5; possibly TRBD1 for D (6 bases). CDR3 length equals 17 residues. Germline CDR1 is MNHNY and CDR2 is SVGAGI (reference sequence). V lost 2 bases and J 0 bases, leaving 14 bases between the germline ends.

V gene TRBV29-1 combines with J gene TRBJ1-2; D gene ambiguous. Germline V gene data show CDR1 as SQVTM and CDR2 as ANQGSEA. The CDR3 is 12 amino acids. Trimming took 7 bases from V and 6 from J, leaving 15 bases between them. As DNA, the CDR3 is TGCAGCGCCTTGGGGTCAGAAGATGGCTACACCTTC. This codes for CSALGSEDGYTF.

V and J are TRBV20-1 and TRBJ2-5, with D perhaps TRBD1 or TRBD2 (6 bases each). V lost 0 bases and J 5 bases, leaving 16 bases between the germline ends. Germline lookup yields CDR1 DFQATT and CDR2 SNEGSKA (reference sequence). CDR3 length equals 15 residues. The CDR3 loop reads CSARDMTGGVETQYF. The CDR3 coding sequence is TGCAGTGCTAGAGATATGACAGGCGGGGTGGAGACCCAGTACTTC.

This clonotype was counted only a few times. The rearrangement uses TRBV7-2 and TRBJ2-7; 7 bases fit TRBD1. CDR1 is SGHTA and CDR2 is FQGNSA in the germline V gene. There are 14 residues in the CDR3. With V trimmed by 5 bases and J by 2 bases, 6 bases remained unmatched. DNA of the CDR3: TGTGCCAGCAGCCGGGACAGCCTAACCTACGAGCAGTACTTC. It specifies CASSRDSLTYEQYF.

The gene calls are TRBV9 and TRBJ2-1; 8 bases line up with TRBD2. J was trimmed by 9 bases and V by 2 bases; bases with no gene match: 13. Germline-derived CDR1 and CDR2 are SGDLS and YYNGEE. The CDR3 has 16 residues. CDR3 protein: CASSVLGGGFVGEQFF. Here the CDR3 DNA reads TGTGCCAGCAGCGTGCTCGGCGGGGGGTTTGTGGGTGAGCAGTTCTTC.

The CDR3 loop reads CASSPFSDTQYF. CDR3 coding DNA: TGTGCCAGCAGCCCTTTTTCAGATACGCAGTATTTT. V usage is TRBV12-3 or TRBV12-4 and J usage is TRBJ2-3, with D hard to call. With 6 bases removed from V and 4 bases from J, the gap between germline ends came to 8 bases. This CDR3 comprises 12 residues.

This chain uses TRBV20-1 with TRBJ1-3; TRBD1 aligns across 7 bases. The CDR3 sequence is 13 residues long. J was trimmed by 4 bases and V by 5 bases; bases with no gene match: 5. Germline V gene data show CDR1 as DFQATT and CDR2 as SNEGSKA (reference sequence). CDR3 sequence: CSARRDRGNTIYF. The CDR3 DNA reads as TGCAGTGCTCGCCGGGACAGAGGAAACACCATATATTTT.

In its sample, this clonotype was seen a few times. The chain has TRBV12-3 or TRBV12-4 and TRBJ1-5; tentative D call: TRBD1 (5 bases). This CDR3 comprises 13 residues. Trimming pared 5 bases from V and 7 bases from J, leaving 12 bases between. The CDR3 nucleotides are TGTGCCAGCAGTGTACAGGTAGGGCAGCCCCAGCATTTT. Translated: CASSVQVGQPQHF.

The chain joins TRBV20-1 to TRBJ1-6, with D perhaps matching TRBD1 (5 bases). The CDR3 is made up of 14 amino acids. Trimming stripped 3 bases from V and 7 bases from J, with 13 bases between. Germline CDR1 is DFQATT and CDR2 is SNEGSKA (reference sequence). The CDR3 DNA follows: TGCAGTGCTAGTCGGGACGGTGGGAATTCACCCCTCCACTTT. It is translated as CSASRDGGNSPLHF.

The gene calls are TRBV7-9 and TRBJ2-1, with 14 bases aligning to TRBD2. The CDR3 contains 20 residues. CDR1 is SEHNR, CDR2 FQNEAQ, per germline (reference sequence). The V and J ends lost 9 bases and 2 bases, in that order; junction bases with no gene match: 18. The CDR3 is CASNEMSPGLAGATYNEQFF. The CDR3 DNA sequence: TGTGCCAGTAATGAGATGAGTCCGGGACTAGCGGGGGCCACCTACAATGAGCAGTTCTTC.

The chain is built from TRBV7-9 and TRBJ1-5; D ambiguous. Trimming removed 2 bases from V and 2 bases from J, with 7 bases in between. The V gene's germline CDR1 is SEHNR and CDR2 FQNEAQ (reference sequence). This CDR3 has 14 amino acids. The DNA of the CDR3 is TGTGCCAGCAGCTTATACGGGGGCAATCAGCCCCAGCATTTT. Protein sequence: CASSLYGGNQPQHF.